The 28 T cell receptor beta chains listed next were all sequenced from one sample in a study of read filtering for tumor transcriptome and immune sequencing. Molecular barcoded adaptors covering alpha/delta and beta/gamma chains were used on around 370 ng RNA. Via MiXCR, TCRdb re-called the reads, giving one row per CDR3 protein. The table has over 35,000 distinct CDR3 sequences, approximately 12% seen once; the top ten hold about 35%. Source material: a population of CD138-negative cells sorted from bone marrow. These receptors were taken from a donor aged 40 or older with multiple myeloma.

This clonotype was found many times. This chain uses TRBV4-1 with TRBJ2-3, with a weak D call TRBD2 (7 bases). Trimming shortened V by 2 bases and J by 2 bases, and 17 bases separated the two germline ends. This CDR3 is built from 17 residues. CDR1 and CDR2 (germline): MGHRA, YSYEKL. In DNA form, the CDR3 reads TGCGCCAGCAGCCAACCCGAGGCGGGGGCAGACACAGATACGCAGTATTTT. Its protein product is CASSQPEAGADTDTQYF.

The sample holds many counts of this clonotype. The chain combines TRBV20-1 with TRBJ2-7, with TRBD2 as a possible D gene (6 bases). CDR1 and CDR2 from the germline V gene are DFQATT and SNEGSKA (reference sequence). This CDR3 region has 14 residues. The CDR3 region is CSSGDGRAGNEQYF. The CDR3 DNA reads as TGCAGCAGCGGCGACGGACGGGCGGGGAACGAGCAGTACTTC.

This clonotype was picked up many times. The chain has TRBV20-1 and TRBJ2-7; D is unclear. The V gene lost 2 bases and the J gene lost 4 bases, with 9 bases spanning the gap. The CDR3 sequence is 12 residues long. Germline lookup yields CDR1 DFQATT and CDR2 SNEGSKA (reference sequence). The CDR3 region is CSARIEEYEQYF. CDR3 in DNA: TGCAGTGCTAGAATCGAGGAGTACGAGCAGTACTTC.

For this clonotype: This likely traces to a read error, being one base from a far larger clone. This chain joins TRBV5-4 and TRBJ2-1; D is unresolved. V lost 6 bases to trimming and J lost 0 bases, with 10 bases between them. CDR3 size: 14 residues. The V gene's germline CDR1 is SGHNT and CDR2 YYREEE (reference sequence). The DNA of the CDR3 is TGTGCCAGCATCGCTTCACGCTCCTACAATGAGCAGTTCTTC. Translation: CASIASRSYNEQFF.

This clonotype came up many times. The V call is TRBV7-9, the J call TRBJ2-1, with 9 bases aligning to TRBD2. Germline V gene lookup returns CDR1 SEHNR and CDR2 FQNEAQ (reference sequence). The V and J ends lost 0 bases and 6 bases, in that order; junction bases with no gene match: 3. CDR3 size: 15 residues. The CDR3 loop reads CASSLAASGVNEQFF. The DNA for the CDR3 is TGTGCCAGCAGCTTAGCGGCTAGCGGGGTCAATGAGCAGTTCTTC.

This clonotype was counted at least ten times. This chain joins TRBV4-1 and TRBJ2-5; perhaps TRBD2 as D (6 bases). The CDR3 covers 16 residues. V was trimmed by 4 bases and J by 3 bases, leaving 18 bases between them. CDR1 and CDR2 from the germline V gene are MGHRA and YSYEKL. DNA for the CDR3: TGCGCCAGCAGCCGAACCTGGGCTAGCGAAGAAGAGACCCAGTACTTC. Translation: CASSRTWASEEETQYF.

The sample holds a few counts of this clonotype. A much larger clone lies a single base off, so this may be a read error. J is TRBJ2-1 and V is TRBV10-2, with D unresolved. This CDR3 region has 10 residues. Germline values: CDR1 WSHSY, CDR2 SAAADI. CDR3 bases: TGCGCCACCCGCTACGATGAGCAGTTCTTC. Encoded protein: CATRYDEQFF.

This clonotype has just a few counts. The rearrangement joins TRBV4-1 to TRBJ2-3; D not resolved. The CDR3 is made up of 14 amino acids. V dropped 5 bases and J dropped 3 bases, with 12 bases sitting between them. CDR1 is MGHRA and CDR2 is YSYEKL in the germline V gene. The CDR3 spells CASSSTVMTDTQYF. CDR3 DNA sequence: TGCGCCAGCAGCTCGACGGTCATGACAGATACGCAGTATTTT.

This clonotype has only a few counts. The gene calls are TRBV6-6 and TRBJ1-1, with TRBD1 matching 9 bases. Germline-derived CDR1 and CDR2 are MNHNY and SVGAGI (reference sequence). This CDR3 contains 13 residues. With 11 bases clipped from V and 5 bases from J, the junction kept 9 bases outside the gene matches. The CDR3: CAVRTGGYTEAFF. The CDR3 DNA reads TGTGCCGTACGCACAGGGGGCTATACTGAAGCTTTCTTT.

This clonotype appeared many times. In DNA, the CDR3 is TGTGCCAGCTCACTGATGGAGGCCGGGACAGGGGACCACGAGCAGTACTTC. This codes for CASSLMEAGTGDHEQYF. The chain combines TRBV18 with TRBJ2-7; TRBD1 matches at 10 bases. Losses at the gene ends were 4 bases for V and 5 bases for J; bases not matched to a gene: 14. The CDR3 runs to 17 residues. Germline V gene data show CDR1 as KGHSH and CDR2 as LQKENI.

Notes on this clonotype: This likely reflects a read error, since a far larger clone is one base away. The V call is TRBV11-2, the J call TRBJ2-7; perhaps TRBD2 as D (5 bases). Germline assignment: CDR1 SGHAT and CDR2 FQNNGV. This CDR3 has 15 residues. Trimming removed 5 bases from V and 5 bases from J, with 19 bases in between. CDR3 region: CASSLGMTNTHEQYF. The CDR3 nucleotides read TGTGCCAGCAGCCTCGGGATGACGAATACCCACGAGCAGTACTTC.

This clonotype appeared many times. This chain links TRBV28 with TRBJ2-7; 7 bases match TRBD2. This CDR3 is 13 amino acids long. V gave up 8 bases and J gave up 0 bases; unmatched junction bases: 4. Germline CDR1 MDHEN, CDR2 SYDVKM. CDR3 residues: CASGSGDSYEQYF. DNA of the CDR3: TGTGCCAGCGGAAGCGGGGACTCCTACGAGCAGTACTTC.

This clonotype was seen ten or more times. V gene TRBV10-3 combines with J gene TRBJ1-2; D perhaps matches TRBD1 (5 bases). Germline V gene data show CDR1 as ENHRY and CDR2 as SYGVKD. The CDR3 covers 15 residues. V was cut by 0 bases and J by 5 bases, with 13 bases left in between. CDR3 in DNA: TGTGCCATCAGTGAGTCCCCAGGGCCTGAATATGGCTACACCTTC. Amino acids: CAISESPGPEYGYTF.

Concerning this clonotype: Since a much larger clone is just one base distant, this may be a read error. The CDR3 end shows no conserved phenylalanine or tryptophan, and so a read error is likely. The rearrangement links TRBV20-1 to TRBJ1-2, with D possibly TRBD1 on 6 matching bases. Germline values: CDR1 DFQATT, CDR2 SNEGSKA (reference sequence). V lost 7 bases and J lost 3, with 12 bases in between. CDR3 length: 12 amino acids. The CDR3 protein is CSVEGVHYGYTS. DNA for the CDR3: TGCAGTGTGGAGGGGGTTCACTATGGCTACACCTCC.

A note on this clonotype: Since a much larger clone is just one base distant, this may be a read error. This chain uses TRBV5-5 with TRBJ1-1; maybe TRBD1 (5 bases). Germline V gene sequence: CDR1 SGHKS, CDR2 YYEKEE (reference sequence). The CDR3 sequence is 16 residues long. The CDR3 DNA sequence: TGTGCCATCAGCTTGGGAGGGACGGTAAGAATCCTTGAAGCTTTCTTT. Translating gives CAISLGGTVRILEAFF.

This clonotype was observed a handful of times. This chain joins TRBV5-6 and TRBJ2-7; 7 nucleotides agree with TRBD1. The CDR3 is made up of 15 amino acids. Germline CDR1 is SGHDT and CDR2 is YYEEEE. V shed 4 bases and J 5 bases; nucleotides not matched to a gene: 12. The CDR3 bases are TGTGCCAGCAGCGAACACAGGGGAAATTGGGACGAGCAGTACTTC. The encoded protein is CASSEHRGNWDEQYF.

There are many counts of this clonotype. The rearrangement uses TRBV6-6 and TRBJ2-1, with D possibly being TRBD2 (5 bases). The CDR3 loop spans 14 amino acids. Germline V gene data show CDR1 as MNHNY and CDR2 as SVGAGI (reference sequence). V lost 8 bases and J 0 bases, leaving 11 bases between the germline ends. Here the CDR3 DNA reads TGTGCCAGCCAACTAGGCCCCTCCTACAATGAGCAGTTCTTC. Translated: CASQLGPSYNEQFF.

In its sample, this clonotype was seen many times. The CDR3 reads CASSSQGGQETQYF. In DNA form, the CDR3 reads TGTGCCAGCAGTAGCCAGGGGGGCCAAGAGACCCAGTACTTC. The chain carries TRBV28 and TRBJ2-5; tentatively, D is TRBD1 (7 bases). V was cut by 5 bases and J by 1 base, with 11 bases left in between. From germline, CDR1 is MDHEN and CDR2 SYDVKM. The CDR3 runs 14 residues.

The gene calls are TRBV12-3 or TRBV12-4 and TRBJ1-3; D not certain. With 7 bases removed from V and 0 bases from J, the gap between germline ends came to 13 bases. This CDR3 has 15 residues. The CDR3 here is CASIGWESSGNTIYF. CDR3 sequence (DNA): TGTGCCAGCATCGGGTGGGAGAGCTCTGGAAACACCATATATTTT.

This clonotype was counted ten times or more. The chain combines TRBV6-1 with TRBJ2-2; D is perhaps TRBD2 (5 bases). Germline CDR1 and CDR2: MNHNS and SASEGT. There are 13 residues in the CDR3. The V gene lost 4 bases and the J gene lost 6 bases, with 9 bases spanning the gap. CDR3: CASSAVGAGELFF. CDR3 in DNA: TGTGCCAGCAGTGCGGTCGGGGCCGGGGAGCTGTTTTTT.

This clonotype appeared a few times. This may come from a read error, since a much larger clone is one base off. The V gene is TRBV5-1, the J gene TRBJ2-6; a weak D match, TRBD1 (6 bases). This CDR3 is built from 15 residues. In germline, CDR1 is SGHRS, CDR2 YFSETQ. The CDR3, as DNA: TGCCCCAGCAGCCTCAGGACAGATGGGGCCAACGTCCTGACTTTC. Translated, it gives CPSSLRTDGANVLTF.

This clonotype was seen repeatedly, ten times or more. The V gene is TRBV6-1, the J gene TRBJ2-7; 7 bases align to TRBD1. Germline V CDR1 and CDR2: MNHNS, SASEGT. The CDR3 loop spans 13 amino acids. With 3 bases clipped from V and 3 bases from J, the junction kept 2 bases outside the gene matches. CDR3 DNA sequence: TGTGCCAGCAGTGACAGGGGGAACTACGAGCAGTACTTC. Translation: CASSDRGNYEQYF.

J is TRBJ2-3 and V is TRBV28; the D gene is possibly TRBD2 (6 bases). The V end lost 4 bases, the J end lost 0 bases, and 20 bases lay between the germline ends. The germline CDR1 and CDR2 sequences are MDHEN and SYDVKM. CDR3 length equals 18 residues. DNA for the CDR3: TGTGCCAGCAGTTCCCTCCTGGGGCGGGGCACTAGCACAGATACGCAGTATTTT. This encodes CASSSLLGRGTSTDTQYF.

At least ten counts were recorded for this clonotype. The rearrangement uses TRBV7-9 and TRBJ2-2; no reliable D call. V shed 4 bases and J shed 6 bases, with 3 bases lying between them. CDR3 length equals 11 residues. Germline V gene sequence: CDR1 SEHNR, CDR2 FQNEAQ (reference sequence). DNA of the CDR3: TGTGCCAGCAGCTCCTCCGGGGAGCTGTTTTTT. Its protein is CASSSSGELFF. Variable domain in full (rest from reference TRBV7-9 and TRBJ2-2): DTGVSQNPRHKITKRGQNVTFRCDPISEHNRLYWYRQTLGQGPEFLTYFQNEAQLEKSRLLSDRFSAERPKGSFSTLEIQRTEQGDSAMYLCASSSSGELFFGEGSRLTVL.

This clonotype has ten or more counts. The CDR3 spells CASSSLAGDSYEQYF. The DNA of the CDR3 is TGTGCCAGCAGTTCCCTCGCGGGGGATTCCTACGAGCAGTACTTC. The chain combines TRBV5-4 with TRBJ2-7; 7 nucleotides align to TRBD2. The CDR3 extends over 15 amino acids. J was trimmed by 1 base and V by 5 bases; bases with no gene match: 9. Germline loops: CDR1 SGHNT, CDR2 YYREEE (reference sequence).

Many counts were recorded for this clonotype. The V call is TRBV12-3 or TRBV12-4, the J call TRBJ2-3; D may be TRBD2 (7 bases). This CDR3 is 16 amino acids long. V lost 3 bases to trimming and J lost 6 bases, with 19 bases between them. The DNA of the CDR3 is TGTGCCAGCAGTTTGGCTGGGGGGGGGGCCCGCGATACGCAGTATTTT. This translates into CASSLAGGGARDTQYF.

This clonotype was recorded at least ten times. The chain joins TRBV7-8 to TRBJ1-4; a possible D gene is TRBD1 (5 bases). Germline V gene lookup returns CDR1 SGHVS and CDR2 FQNEAQ. Trimming stripped 5 bases from V and 15 bases from J, with 16 bases between. The CDR3 loop spans 12 amino acids. CDR3 DNA sequence: TGTGCCAGCAGCCCACCATTGGGGCGTATGTTTTTT. Translated, it gives CASSPPLGRMFF.

Turning to this clonotype: A much larger clone sits a single nucleotide away, making a read error possible. Here the CDR3 omits its conserved ending phenylalanine or tryptophan, so a read error is the likely source. The chain is built from TRBV7-9 and TRBJ2-7; D remains ambiguous. This CDR3 has 12 residues. CDR1 is SEHNR, CDR2 FQNEAQ, per germline (reference sequence). The V gene lost 0 bases and the J gene lost 5 bases, with 5 bases spanning the gap. The CDR3 loop reads CASSLAVDEQYS. DNA for the CDR3: TGTGCCAGCAGCTTAGCGGTGGACGAGCAGTACTCC.